This passage covers 11 T cell receptor beta chains from one sample sequenced in a study of blood T cell repertoires in COVID-19. Measured with immunoSEQ multiplex PCR; TCRdb has only the in-frame clones, and not every one. The sample has approximately 90,000 clones, roughly 90% seen once; the top ten hold approximately 1.3%. Sequencing was done on a sample of peripheral blood. These receptors came from a man of 80 years or more with active or convalescent COVID-19.

V usage is TRBV4-3 and J usage is TRBJ2-1; D remains ambiguous. Germline CDR1 reads LGHNA; CDR2 reads YSLEER. The germline V and J ends were trimmed by 0 bases and 5 bases, with 8 bases remaining between them. The CDR3 totals 14 residues. CDR3 coding DNA: TGCGCCAGCAGCCAAGAGTCAGGCCACAATGAGCAGTTCTTC. This encodes CASSQESGHNEQFF.

The genes are TRBV5-5 and TRBJ1-1, with D tentatively TRBD1 (5 bases). In germline, CDR1 is SGHKS, CDR2 YYEKEE (reference sequence). The ends were cut back, 4 bases at V and 1 base at J, with 14 bases in the middle. The CDR3 is made up of 15 amino acids. CDR3 DNA: TGTGCCAGCAGCAGTAGCGGGAGGGGGAACACTGAAGCTTTCTTT. As protein: CASSSSGRGNTEAFF.

This sequence joins TRBV7-8 and TRBJ1-1, with TRBD1 as a possible D gene (5 bases). Germline V gene data show CDR1 as SGHVS and CDR2 as FQNEAQ. Trimming removed 7 bases from V and 2 bases from J, with 14 bases in between. This CDR3 has 14 amino acids. CDR3 amino acids: CASTRGGINTEAFF. The CDR3 DNA sequence: TGTGCCAGCACCCGGGGGGGGATAAACACTGAAGCTTTCTTT. The variable domain in full, completed from reference TRBV7-8 and TRBJ1-1, reads GAGVSQSPRYKVAKRGQDVALRCDPISGHVSLFWYQQALGQGPEFLTYFQNEAQLDKSGLPSDRFFAERPEGSVSTLKIQRTQQEDSAVYLCASTRGGINTEAFFGQGTRLTVV.

The chain has TRBV29-1 and TRBJ1-2, with D perhaps matching TRBD1 (6 bases). From germline, CDR1 is SQVTM and CDR2 ANQGSEA. The germline V and J ends were trimmed by 3 bases and 4 bases, with 9 bases remaining between them. The CDR3 has 12 amino acids. CDR3 sequence reads: CSVEPQGYGYTF. CDR3 sequence (DNA): TGCAGCGTTGAGCCACAGGGCTATGGCTACACCTTC.

This chain joins TRBV5-1 and TRBJ1-4; 7 bases line up with TRBD1. Losses at the gene ends were 1 base for V and 0 bases for J; bases not matched to a gene: 3. This CDR3 has 16 residues. Germline V gene data show CDR1 as SGHRS and CDR2 as YFSETQ. The CDR3, as DNA: TGCGCCAGCAGCTTGAGGGGACAGCCAACTAATGAAAAACTGTTTTTT. This encodes CASSLRGQPTNEKLFF.

V usage is TRBV9 and J usage is TRBJ2-1; D not resolved. This CDR3 has 13 amino acids. V shed 0 bases and J shed 8 bases, with 9 bases lying between them. Germline-derived CDR1 and CDR2 are SGDLS and YYNGEE. The CDR3 DNA reads as TGTGCCAGCAGCGTAGCTACGAGAGATGAGCAGTTCTTC. Encoded protein: CASSVATRDEQFF.

The chain combines TRBV5-5 with TRBJ2-7; possible D gene TRBD2, 7 bases. The CDR3 loop spans 15 amino acids. Germline loops: CDR1 SGHKS, CDR2 YYEKEE (reference sequence). The V end was cut by 0 bases, the J end by 2 bases, with 12 bases between. CDR3 region: CASSLEGGTPYEQYF. The CDR3 nucleotides are TGTGCCAGCAGCTTGGAGGGGGGGACACCCTACGAGCAGTACTTC. The full variable domain, rest sourced from reference TRBV5-5 and TRBJ2-7, is DAGVTQSPTHLIKTRGQQVTLRCSPISGHKSVSWYQQVLGQGPQFIFQYYEKEERGRGNFPDRFSARQFPNYSSELNVNALLLGDSALYLCASSLEGGTPYEQYFGPGTRLTVT.

For this clone: The junction does not match germline at one end; this may be a read error. The chain combines TRBV7-7 with TRBJ2-1; 8 bases line up with TRBD1. Germline CDR1 reads SSHAT; CDR2 reads FNYEAQ (reference sequence). CDR3 length equals 13 residues. CDR3 region: CASSQDRANEQFF. The CDR3, as DNA: TGTGCTAGCAGCCAGGACAGGGCAAATGAGCAGTTCTTC.

The chain links TRBV30 to TRBJ1-5, with TRBD1 matching 7 bases. This CDR3 comprises 14 residues. V trimming: 0 bases; J trimming: 9 bases; junction bases outside the gene matches: 8. The V gene's germline CDR1 is GTSNPN and CDR2 SVGIG (reference sequence). The CDR3 region has the DNA TGTGCCTGGAGTGTAGGGGGCCTAGGGCTGCCCCAGCATTTT. It yields the protein CAWSVGGLGLPQHF.

The V and J genes are TRBV10-3 and TRBJ1-1; 7 bases fit TRBD1. The CDR3 is 12 amino acids. J lost 11 bases, V lost 0 bases, and 3 bases had no gene match. CDR1 and CDR2 from the germline V gene are ENHRY and SYGVKD. The CDR3 sequence: CAISESGQAAFF. CDR3 coding DNA: TGTGCCATCAGTGAGTCAGGACAGGCCGCTTTCTTT.

CDR3 amino acids: CASSPGVSGSYEQYF. The CDR3 DNA reads as TGCGCCAGCAGCCCGGGTGTGAGCGGCTCCTACGAGCAGTACTTC. The chain recombines TRBV5-1 with TRBJ2-7; possibly TRBD2 for D (5 bases). The CDR3 is 15 residues long. In germline, CDR1 is SGHRS, CDR2 YFSETQ. Trimming removed 4 bases from V and 0 bases from J, with 14 bases in between.